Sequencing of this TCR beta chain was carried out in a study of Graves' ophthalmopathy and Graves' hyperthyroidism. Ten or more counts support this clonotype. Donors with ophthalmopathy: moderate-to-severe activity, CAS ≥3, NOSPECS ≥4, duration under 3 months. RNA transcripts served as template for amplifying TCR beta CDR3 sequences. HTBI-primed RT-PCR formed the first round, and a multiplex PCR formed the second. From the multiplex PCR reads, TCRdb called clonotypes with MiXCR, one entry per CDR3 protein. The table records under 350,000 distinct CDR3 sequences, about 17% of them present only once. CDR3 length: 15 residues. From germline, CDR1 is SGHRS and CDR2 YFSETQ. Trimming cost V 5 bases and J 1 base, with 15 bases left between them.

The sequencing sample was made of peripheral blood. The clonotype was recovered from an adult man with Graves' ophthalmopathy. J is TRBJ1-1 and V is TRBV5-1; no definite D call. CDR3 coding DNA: TGCGCCAGCAGGGGGTCTGGGGATCAGAACACTGAAGCTTTCTTT. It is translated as CASRGSGDQNTEAFF.